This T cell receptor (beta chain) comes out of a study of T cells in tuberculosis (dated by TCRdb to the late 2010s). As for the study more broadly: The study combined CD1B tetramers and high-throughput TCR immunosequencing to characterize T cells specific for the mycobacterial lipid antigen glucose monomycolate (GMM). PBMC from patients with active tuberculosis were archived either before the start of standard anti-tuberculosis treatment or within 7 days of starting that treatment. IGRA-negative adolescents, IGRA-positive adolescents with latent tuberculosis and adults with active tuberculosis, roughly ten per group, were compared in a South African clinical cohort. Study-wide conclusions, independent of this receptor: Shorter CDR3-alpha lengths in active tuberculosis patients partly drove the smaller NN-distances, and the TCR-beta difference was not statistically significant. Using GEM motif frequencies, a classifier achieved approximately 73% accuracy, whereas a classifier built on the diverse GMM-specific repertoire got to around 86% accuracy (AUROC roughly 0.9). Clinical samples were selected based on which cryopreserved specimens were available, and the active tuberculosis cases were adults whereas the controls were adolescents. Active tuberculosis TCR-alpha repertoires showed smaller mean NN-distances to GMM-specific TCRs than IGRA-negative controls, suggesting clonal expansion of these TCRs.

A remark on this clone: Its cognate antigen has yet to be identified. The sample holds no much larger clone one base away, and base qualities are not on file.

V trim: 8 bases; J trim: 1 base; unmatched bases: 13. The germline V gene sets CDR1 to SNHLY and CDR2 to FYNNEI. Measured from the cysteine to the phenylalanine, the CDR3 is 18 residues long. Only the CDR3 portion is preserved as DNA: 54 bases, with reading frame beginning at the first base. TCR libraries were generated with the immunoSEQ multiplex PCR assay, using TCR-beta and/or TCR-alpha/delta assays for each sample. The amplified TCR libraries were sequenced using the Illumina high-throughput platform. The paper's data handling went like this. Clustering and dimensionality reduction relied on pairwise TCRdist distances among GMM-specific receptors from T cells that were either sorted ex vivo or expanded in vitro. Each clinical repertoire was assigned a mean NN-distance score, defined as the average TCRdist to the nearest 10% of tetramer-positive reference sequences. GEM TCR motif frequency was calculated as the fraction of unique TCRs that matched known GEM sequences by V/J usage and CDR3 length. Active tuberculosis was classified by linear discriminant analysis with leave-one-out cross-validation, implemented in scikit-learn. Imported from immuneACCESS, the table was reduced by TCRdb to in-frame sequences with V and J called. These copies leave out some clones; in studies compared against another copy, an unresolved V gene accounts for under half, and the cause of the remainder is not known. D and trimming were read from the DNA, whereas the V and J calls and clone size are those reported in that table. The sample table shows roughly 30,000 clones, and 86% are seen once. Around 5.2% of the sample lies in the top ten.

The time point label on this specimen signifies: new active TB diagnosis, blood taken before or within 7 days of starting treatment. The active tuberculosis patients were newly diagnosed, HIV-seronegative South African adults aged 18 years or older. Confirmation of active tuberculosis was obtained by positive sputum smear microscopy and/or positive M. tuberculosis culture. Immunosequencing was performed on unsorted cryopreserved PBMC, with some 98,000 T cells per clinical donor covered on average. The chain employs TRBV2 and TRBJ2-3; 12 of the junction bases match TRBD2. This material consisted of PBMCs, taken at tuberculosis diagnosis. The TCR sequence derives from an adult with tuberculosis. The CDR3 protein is CASFVASGGAIGTDTQYF. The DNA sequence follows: TGTGCCAGCTTTGTGGCTAGCGGGGGGGCCATTGGCACAGATACGCAGTATTTT.